This TCR beta chain was documented in a study of neurological immune-mediated disorders. Whole-study findings and limits: The study found the most TCR clonal expansion in HTLV-1-associated myelopathy and the least in multiple sclerosis, below healthy controls.

With 4 bases removed from V and 4 bases from J, the gap between germline ends came to 10 bases. This CDR3 is 13 amino acids long. Germline lookup yields CDR1 SQVTM and CDR2 ANQGSEA. This clonotype was observed many times. Its antigen is unidentified. From 2 million PBMCs stored at -80 C, the unsorted libraries were generated. As for the cDNA, it was generated by 5'RACE with 10-nucleotide random UMIs. In every sequencing run, more than 170 million TCR-beta sequences were generated from 15-18 subjects. From the 5' RACE reads, TCRdb called clonotypes with MiXCR, one entry per CDR3 protein. This sample has 55,000 to 65,000 distinct CDR3 sequences, with roughly an eighth found just once.

The sequenced sample consisted of PBMCs. The TCR sequence derives from a woman aged 55-70 years with HTLV-1-associated myelopathy (HAM/TSP). The chain employs TRBV29-1 and TRBJ2-2; D is undetermined. The CDR3 loop is CSVGADSTGELFF. As DNA, the CDR3 is TGCAGCGTTGGTGCAGATTCCACCGGGGAGCTGTTTTTT.